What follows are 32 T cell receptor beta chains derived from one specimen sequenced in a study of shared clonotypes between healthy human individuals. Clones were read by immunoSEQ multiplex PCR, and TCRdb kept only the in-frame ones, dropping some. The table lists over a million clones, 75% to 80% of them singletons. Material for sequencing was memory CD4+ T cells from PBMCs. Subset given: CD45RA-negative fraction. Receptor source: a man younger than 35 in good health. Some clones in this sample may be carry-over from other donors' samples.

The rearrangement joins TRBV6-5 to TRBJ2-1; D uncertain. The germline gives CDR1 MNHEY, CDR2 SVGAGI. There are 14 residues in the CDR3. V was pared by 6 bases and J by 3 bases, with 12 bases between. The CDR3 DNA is TGTGCCAGCAGAGAAGGATTTTTCTACAATGAGCAGTTCTTC. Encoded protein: CASREGFFYNEQFF.

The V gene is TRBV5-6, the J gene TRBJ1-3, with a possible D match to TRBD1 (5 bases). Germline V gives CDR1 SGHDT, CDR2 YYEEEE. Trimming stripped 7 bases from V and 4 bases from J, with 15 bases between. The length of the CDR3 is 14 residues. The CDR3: CASCRRDSGNTIYF. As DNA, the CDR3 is TGTGCCAGCTGCAGACGGGACTCCGGAAACACCATATATTTT.

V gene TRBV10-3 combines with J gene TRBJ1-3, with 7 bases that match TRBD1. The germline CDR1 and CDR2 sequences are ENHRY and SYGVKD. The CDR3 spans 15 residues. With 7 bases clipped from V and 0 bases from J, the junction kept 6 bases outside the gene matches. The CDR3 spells CAINGGDSSGNTIYF. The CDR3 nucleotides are TGTGCCATCAACGGAGGGGACAGCTCTGGAAACACCATATATTTT.

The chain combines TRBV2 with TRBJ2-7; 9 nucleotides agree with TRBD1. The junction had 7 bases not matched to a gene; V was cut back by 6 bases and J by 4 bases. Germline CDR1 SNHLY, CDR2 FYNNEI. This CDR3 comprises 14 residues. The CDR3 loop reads CASRPGTGTYEQYF. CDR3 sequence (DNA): TGTGCCAGCAGACCCGGGACAGGGACTTACGAGCAGTACTTC.

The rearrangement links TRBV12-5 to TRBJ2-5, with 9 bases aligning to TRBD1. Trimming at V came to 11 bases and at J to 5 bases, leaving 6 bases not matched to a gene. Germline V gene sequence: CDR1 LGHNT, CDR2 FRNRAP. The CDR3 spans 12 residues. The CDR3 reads CAGKDRGETQYF. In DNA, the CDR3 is TGTGCTGGCAAGGACAGGGGCGAGACCCAGTACTTC.

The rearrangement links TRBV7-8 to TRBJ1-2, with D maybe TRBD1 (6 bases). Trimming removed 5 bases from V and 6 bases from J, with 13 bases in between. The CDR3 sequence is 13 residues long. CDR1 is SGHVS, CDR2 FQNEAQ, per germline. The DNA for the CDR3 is TGTGCCAGCAGCGAGACAGGCTTCAATGGCTACACCTTC. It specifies CASSETGFNGYTF.

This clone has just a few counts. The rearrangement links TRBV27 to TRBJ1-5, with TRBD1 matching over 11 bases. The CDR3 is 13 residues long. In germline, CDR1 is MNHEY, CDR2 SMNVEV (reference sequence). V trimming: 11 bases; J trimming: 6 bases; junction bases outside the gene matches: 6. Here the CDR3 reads CACAGTGGQPQHF. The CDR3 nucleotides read TGTGCCTGCGCCGGGACAGGGGGTCAGCCCCAGCATTTT.

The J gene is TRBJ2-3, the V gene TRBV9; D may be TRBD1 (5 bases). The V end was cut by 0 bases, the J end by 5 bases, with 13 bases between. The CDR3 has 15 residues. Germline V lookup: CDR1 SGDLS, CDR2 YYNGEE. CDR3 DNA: TGTGCCAGCAGCGTAGTTGGTAGGGGAATAGATACGCAGTATTTT. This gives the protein CASSVVGRGIDTQYF.

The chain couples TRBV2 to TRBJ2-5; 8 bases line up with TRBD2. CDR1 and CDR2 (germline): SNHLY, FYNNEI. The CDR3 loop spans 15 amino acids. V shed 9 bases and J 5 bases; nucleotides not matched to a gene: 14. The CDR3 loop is CARLNFGLAGETQYF. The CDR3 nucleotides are TGTGCCAGACTCAACTTCGGACTAGCAGGTGAGACCCAGTACTTC.

The CDR3 DNA sequence: TGTGCCAGCGCCCGAGGGCTGGGAGACACTGAAGCTTTCTTT. It yields the protein CASARGLGDTEAFF. This chain joins TRBV6-1 and TRBJ1-1; D unclear. Germline V CDR1 and CDR2: MNHNS, SASEGT. V lost 8 bases and J 3 bases, leaving 16 bases between the germline ends. CDR3 length: 14 amino acids.

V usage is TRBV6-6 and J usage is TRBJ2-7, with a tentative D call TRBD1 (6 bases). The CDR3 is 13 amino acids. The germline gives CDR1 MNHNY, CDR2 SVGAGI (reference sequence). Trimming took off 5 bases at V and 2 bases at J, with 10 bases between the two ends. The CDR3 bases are TGTGCCAGCAGTGCAGGGACACCCTACGAGCAGTACTTC. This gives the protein CASSAGTPYEQYF.

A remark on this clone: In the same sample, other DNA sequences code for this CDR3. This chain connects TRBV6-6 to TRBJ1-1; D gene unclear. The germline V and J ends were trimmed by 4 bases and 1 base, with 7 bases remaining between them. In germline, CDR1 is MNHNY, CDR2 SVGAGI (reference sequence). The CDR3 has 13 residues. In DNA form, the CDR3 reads TGTGCCAGCAGTTCCCGACAGAACACTGAAGCTTTCTTT. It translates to CASSSRQNTEAFF.

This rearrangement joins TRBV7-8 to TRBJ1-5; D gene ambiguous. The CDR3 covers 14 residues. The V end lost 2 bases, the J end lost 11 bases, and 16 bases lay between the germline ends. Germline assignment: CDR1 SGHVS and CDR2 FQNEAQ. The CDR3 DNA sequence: TGTGCCAGCAGCTTAACAGCTCGCGGAGTCGCCCAGCATTTT. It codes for CASSLTARGVAQHF.

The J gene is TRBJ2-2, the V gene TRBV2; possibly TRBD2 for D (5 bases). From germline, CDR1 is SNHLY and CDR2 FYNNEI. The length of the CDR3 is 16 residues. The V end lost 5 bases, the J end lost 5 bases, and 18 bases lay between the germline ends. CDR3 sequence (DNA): TGTGCCAGCAGTAGCCTGGCCTCGGGAAATACCGGGGAGCTGTTTTTT. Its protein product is CASSSLASGNTGELFF.

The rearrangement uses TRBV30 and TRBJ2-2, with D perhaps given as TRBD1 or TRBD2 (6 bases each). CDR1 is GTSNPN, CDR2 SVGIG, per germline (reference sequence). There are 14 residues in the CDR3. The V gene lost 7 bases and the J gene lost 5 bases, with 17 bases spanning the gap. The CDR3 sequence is CASSRGVLTGELFF. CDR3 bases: TGTGCCTCCTCAAGGGGGGTTTTGACCGGGGAGCTGTTTTTT.

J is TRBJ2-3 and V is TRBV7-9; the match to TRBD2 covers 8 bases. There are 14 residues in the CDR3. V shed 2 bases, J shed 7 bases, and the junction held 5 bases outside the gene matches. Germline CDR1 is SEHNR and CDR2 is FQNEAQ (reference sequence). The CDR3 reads CASSLMVAGNTQYF. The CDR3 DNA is TGTGCCAGCAGCTTAATGGTAGCGGGGAATACGCAGTATTTT.

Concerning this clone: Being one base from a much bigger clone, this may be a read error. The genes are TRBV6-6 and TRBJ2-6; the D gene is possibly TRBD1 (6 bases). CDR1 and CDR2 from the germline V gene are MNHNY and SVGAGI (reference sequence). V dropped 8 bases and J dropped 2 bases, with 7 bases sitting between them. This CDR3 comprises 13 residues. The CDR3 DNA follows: TGTGCCAGCGAGGGGGCTGGGGCCAACGTCCTGACTTTC. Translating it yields CASEGAGANVLTF.

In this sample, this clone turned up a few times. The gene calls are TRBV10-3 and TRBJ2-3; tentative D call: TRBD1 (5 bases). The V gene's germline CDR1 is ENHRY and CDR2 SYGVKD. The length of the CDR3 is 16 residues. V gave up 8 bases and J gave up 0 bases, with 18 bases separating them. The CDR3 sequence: CAIQGGPSSSTDTQYF. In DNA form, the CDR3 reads TGTGCCATCCAGGGTGGTCCCTCGTCTAGCACAGATACGCAGTATTTT.

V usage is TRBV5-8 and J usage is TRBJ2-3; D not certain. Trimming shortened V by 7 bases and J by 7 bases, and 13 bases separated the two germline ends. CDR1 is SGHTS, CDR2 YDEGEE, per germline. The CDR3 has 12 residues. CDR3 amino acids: CASCYGQNTQYF. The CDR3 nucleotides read TGTGCCAGCTGCTACGGTCAGAATACGCAGTATTTT. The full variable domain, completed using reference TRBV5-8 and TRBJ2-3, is EAGVTQSPTHLIKTRGQQATLRCSPISGHTSVYWYQQALGLGLQFLLWYDEGEERNRGNFPPRFSGRQFPNYSSELNVNALELEDSALYLCASCYGQNTQYFGPGTRLTVL.

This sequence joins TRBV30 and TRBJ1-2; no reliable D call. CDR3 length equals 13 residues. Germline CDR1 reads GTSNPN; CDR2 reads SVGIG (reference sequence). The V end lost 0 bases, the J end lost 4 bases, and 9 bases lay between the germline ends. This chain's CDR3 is CAWSVGDGYGYTF. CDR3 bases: TGTGCCTGGAGTGTCGGGGATGGCTATGGCTACACCTTC.

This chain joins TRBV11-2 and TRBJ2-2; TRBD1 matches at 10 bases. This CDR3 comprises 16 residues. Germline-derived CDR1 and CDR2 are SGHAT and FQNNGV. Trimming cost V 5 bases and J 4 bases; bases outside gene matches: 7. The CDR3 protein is CASSPRDRGTTGELFF. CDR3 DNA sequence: TGTGCCAGCAGCCCCCGGGACAGGGGTACCACCGGGGAGCTGTTTTTT. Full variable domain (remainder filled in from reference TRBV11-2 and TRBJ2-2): EAGVAQSPRYKIIEKRQSVAFWCNPISGHATLYWYQQILGQGPKLLIQFQNNGVVDDSQLPKDRFSAERLKGVDSTLKIQPAKLEDSAVYLCASSPRDRGTTGELFFGEGSRLTVL.

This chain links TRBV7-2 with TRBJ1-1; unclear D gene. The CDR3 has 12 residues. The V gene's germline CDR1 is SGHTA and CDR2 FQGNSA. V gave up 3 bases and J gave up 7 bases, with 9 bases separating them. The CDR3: CASSFTELEAFF. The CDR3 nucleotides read TGTGCCAGCAGCTTTACAGAGCTTGAAGCTTTCTTT.

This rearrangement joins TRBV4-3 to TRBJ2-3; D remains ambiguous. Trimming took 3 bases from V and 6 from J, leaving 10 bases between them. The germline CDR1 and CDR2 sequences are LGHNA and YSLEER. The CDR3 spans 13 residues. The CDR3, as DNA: TGCGCCAGCAGCCAGCCCGGTCAGGATACGCAGTATTTT. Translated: CASSQPGQDTQYF.

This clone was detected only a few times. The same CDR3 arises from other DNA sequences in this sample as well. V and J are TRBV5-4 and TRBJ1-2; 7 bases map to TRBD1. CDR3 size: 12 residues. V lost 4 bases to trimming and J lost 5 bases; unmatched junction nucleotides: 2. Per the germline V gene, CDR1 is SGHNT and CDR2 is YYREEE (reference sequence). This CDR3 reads CASSLTGYGYTF. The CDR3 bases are TGTGCCAGCAGCCTGACAGGGTATGGCTACACCTTC.

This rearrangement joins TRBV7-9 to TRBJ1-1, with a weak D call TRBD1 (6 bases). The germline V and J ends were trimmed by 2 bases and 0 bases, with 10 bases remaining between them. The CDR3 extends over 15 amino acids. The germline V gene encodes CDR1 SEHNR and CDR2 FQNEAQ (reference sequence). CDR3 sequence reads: CASSLRGAVNTEAFF. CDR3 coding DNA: TGTGCCAGCAGCTTACGGGGGGCGGTGAACACTGAAGCTTTCTTT.

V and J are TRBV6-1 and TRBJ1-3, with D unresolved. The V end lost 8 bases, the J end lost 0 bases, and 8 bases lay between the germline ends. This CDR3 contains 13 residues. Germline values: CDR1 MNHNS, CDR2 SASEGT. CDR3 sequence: CASSVSSGNTIYF. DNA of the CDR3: TGTGCCAGCTCCGTCAGCTCTGGAAACACCATATATTTT.

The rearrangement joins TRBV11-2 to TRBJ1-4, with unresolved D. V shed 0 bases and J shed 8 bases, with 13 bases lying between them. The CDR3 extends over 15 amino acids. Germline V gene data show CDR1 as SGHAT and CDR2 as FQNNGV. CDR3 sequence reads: CASSLESDGGEKLFF. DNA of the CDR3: TGTGCCAGCAGCTTAGAATCGGACGGAGGGGAAAAACTGTTTTTT. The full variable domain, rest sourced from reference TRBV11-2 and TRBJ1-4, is EAGVAQSPRYKIIEKRQSVAFWCNPISGHATLYWYQQILGQGPKLLIQFQNNGVVDDSQLPKDRFSAERLKGVDSTLKIQPAKLEDSAVYLCASSLESDGGEKLFFGSGTQLSVL.

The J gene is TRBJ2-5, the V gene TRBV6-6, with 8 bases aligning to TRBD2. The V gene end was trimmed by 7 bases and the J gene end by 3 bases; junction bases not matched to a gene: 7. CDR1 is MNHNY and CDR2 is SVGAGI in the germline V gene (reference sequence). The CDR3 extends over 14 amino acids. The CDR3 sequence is CASIRGGSKETQYF. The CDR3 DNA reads TGTGCCAGCATTCGGGGGGGTTCGAAAGAGACCCAGTACTTC.

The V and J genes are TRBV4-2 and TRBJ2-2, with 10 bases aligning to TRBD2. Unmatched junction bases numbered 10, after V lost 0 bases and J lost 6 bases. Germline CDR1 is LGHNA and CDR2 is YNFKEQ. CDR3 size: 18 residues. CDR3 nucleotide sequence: TGTGCCAGCAGCCAAGAATGGAGCGGGAGGGCCGGGGCCGGGGAGCTGTTTTTT. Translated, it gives CASSQEWSGRAGAGELFF.

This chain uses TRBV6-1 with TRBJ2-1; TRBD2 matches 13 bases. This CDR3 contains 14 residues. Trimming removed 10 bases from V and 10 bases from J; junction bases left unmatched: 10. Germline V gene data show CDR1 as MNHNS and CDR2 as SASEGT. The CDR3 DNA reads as TGTGCCACCAAACTAGCGGGAGGGCTTACGGAGCAGTTCTTC. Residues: CATKLAGGLTEQFF.

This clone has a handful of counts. CDR3 sequence (DNA): TGTGCCAGCAGCCGAGGACCCGGGGAAAAACTGTTTTTT. Translation: CASSRGPGEKLFF. The chain has TRBV7-8 and TRBJ1-4, with unresolved D. This CDR3 contains 13 residues. V lost 5 bases and J 8 bases, leaving 12 bases between the germline ends. Germline assignment: CDR1 SGHVS and CDR2 FQNEAQ.

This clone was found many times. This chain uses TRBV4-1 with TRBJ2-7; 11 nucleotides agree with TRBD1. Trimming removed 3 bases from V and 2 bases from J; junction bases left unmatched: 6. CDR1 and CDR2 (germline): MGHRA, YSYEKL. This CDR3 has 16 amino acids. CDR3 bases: TGCGCCAGCAGCCAGCCTGGGACAGGGGGGGCCTACGAGCAGTACTTC. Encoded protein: CASSQPGTGGAYEQYF.